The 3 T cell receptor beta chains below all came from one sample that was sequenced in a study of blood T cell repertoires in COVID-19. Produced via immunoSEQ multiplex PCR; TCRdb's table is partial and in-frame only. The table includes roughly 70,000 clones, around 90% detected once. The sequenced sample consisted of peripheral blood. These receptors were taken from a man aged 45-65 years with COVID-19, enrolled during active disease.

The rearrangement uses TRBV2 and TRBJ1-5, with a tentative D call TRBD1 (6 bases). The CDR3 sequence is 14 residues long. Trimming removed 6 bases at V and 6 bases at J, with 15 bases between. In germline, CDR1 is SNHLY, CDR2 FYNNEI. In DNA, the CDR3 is TGTGCCAGCAGGGACACAGGGAATGGTCAGCCCCAGCATTTT. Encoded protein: CASRDTGNGQPQHF.

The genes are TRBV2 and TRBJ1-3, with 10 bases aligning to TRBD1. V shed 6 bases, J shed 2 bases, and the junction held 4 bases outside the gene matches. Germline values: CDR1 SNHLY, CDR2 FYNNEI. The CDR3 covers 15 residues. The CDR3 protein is CASRWDRGAGNTIYF. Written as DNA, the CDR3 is TGTGCCAGCAGATGGGACAGGGGTGCTGGAAACACCATATATTTT.

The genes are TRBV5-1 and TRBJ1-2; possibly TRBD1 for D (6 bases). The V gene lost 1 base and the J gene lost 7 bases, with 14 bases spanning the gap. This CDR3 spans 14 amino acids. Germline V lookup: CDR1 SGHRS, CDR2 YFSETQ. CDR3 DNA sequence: TGCGCCAGCAGCTTGTTAGGACAGTATGTTGGCTACACCTTC. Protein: CASSLLGQYVGYTF.